The clone carrying this T cell receptor beta chain showed up just once. Its antigen remains unidentified. Profiling relied on immunoSEQ multiplex PCR, and the TCRdb table lists in-frame clones only, not all of them. This table holds about 4,500 clones, about two thirds found once. CDR3 length: 16 amino acids. Germline V CDR1 and CDR2: SGHAT, FQNNGV. V dropped 1 base and J dropped 4; count of bases not matched to a gene: 4. This specimen comes from a study of lymphopenia after photon versus proton radiotherapy. Study-level findings and limits: Under photons, naive T cells and diversity fell while effector/memory populations rose. Better survival with proton therapy was suggested as possible, not demonstrated.

This chain links TRBV11-2 with TRBJ1-2; TRBD1 matches 12 bases. This TCR came from a man aged 80 or over with esophageal cancer. The sequencing here drew on peripheral blood, taken from a patient treated with proton-based radiotherapy. The CDR3 DNA is TGTGCCAGCAGCTTAGGCGGGACAGGGGGCAGCTATGGCTACACCTTC. This sequence encodes CASSLGGTGGSYGYTF.